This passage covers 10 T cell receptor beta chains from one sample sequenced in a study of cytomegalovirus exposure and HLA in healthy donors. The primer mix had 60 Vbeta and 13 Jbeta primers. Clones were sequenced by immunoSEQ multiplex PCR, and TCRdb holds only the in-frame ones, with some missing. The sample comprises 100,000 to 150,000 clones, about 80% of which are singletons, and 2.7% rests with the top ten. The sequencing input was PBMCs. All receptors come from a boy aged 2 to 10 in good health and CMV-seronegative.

CDR3 sequence reads: CASSSFDGTGKLPGANVLTF. CDR3 sequence (DNA): TGCGCCAGCAGCTCGTTCGACGGGACAGGGAAGCTCCCTGGGGCCAACGTCCTGACTTTC. The chain recombines TRBV5-1 with TRBJ2-6; 9 positions agree with TRBD1. The trim removed 3 bases at V and 2 bases at J, leaving 15 bases unmatched. The CDR3 extends over 20 amino acids. The germline CDR1 and CDR2 sequences are SGHRS and YFSETQ. Combining the CDR3 with reference TRBV5-1 and TRBJ2-6 gives the whole variable domain KAGVTQTPRYLIKTRGQQVTLSCSPISGHRSVSWYQQTPGQGLQFLFEYFSETQRNKGNFPGRFSGRQFSNSRSEMNVSTLELGDSALYLCASSSFDGTGKLPGANVLTFGAGSRLTVL.

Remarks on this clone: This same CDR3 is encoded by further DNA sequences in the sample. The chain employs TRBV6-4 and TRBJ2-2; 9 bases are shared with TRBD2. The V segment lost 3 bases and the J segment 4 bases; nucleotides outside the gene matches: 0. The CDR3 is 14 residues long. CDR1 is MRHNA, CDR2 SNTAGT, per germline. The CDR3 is CASSERGGTGELFF. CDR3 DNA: TGTGCCAGCAGTGAGCGGGGGGGCACCGGGGAGCTGTTTTTT.

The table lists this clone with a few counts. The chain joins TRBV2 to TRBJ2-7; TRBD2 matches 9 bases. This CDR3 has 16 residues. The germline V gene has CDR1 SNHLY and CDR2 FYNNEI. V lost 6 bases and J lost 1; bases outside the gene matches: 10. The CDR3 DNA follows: TGTGCCAGCAGGGCACCGATACTAGCGGGTTCCTACGAGCAGTACGTC. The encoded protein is CASRAPILAGSYEQYV.

CDR3 sequence reads: CASSLGPIRGEKLFF. The CDR3, as DNA: TGTGCCAGCAGCCTAGGACCCATTCGGGGGGAAAAACTGTTTTTT. The genes are TRBV11-2 and TRBJ1-4; maybe TRBD1 (5 bases). This CDR3 is built from 15 residues. V dropped 5 bases and J dropped 8 bases, with 18 bases sitting between them. Germline CDR1 and CDR2: SGHAT and FQNNGV.

The CDR3 region is CASSLSMQAGRRPQHF. CDR3 nucleotides: TGTGCCAGCAGTTTATCGATGCAGGCAGGGCGACGGCCCCAGCATTTT. This sequence joins TRBV27 and TRBJ1-5, with D maybe TRBD1 (5 bases). The germline V and J ends were trimmed by 0 bases and 9 bases, with 18 bases remaining between them. CDR3 length: 16 residues. Germline-derived CDR1 and CDR2 are MNHEY and SMNVEV (reference sequence).

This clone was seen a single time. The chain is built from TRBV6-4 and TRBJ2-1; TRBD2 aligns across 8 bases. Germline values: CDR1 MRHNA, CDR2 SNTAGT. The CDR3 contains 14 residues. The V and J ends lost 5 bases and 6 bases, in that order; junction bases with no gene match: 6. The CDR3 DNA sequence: TGTGCCAGCAGTAGGAGCGGGAGTTCCAATGAGCAGTTCTTC. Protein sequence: CASSRSGSSNEQFF.

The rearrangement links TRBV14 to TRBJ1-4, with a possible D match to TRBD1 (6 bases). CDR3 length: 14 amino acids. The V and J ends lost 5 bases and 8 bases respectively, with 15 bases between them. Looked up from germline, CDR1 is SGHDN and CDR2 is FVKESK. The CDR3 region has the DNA TGTGCCAGCAGCTTACAGGGATCTGAAGAAAAACTGTTTTTT. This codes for CASSLQGSEEKLFF.

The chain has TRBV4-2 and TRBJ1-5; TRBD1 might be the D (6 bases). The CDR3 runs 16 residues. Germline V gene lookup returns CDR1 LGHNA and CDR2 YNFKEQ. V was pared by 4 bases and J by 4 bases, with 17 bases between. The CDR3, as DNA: TGTGCCAGCAGCCCTTCGCAGGGGACGGGGAATCAGCCCCAGCATTTT. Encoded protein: CASSPSQGTGNQPQHF.

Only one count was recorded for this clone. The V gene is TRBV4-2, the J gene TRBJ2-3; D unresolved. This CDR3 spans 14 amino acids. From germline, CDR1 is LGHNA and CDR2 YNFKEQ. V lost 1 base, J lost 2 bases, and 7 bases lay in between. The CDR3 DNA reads TGTGCCAGCAGCCAAGGGGCGTCCACAGATACGCAGTATTTT. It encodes CASSQGASTDTQYF.

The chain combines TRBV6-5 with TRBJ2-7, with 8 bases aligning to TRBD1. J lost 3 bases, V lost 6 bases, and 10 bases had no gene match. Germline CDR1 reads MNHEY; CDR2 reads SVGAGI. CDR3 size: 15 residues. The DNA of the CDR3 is TGTGCCAGCAGCCAGGACAGGGAGAGTTACTACGAGCAGTACTTC. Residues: CASSQDRESYYEQYF.